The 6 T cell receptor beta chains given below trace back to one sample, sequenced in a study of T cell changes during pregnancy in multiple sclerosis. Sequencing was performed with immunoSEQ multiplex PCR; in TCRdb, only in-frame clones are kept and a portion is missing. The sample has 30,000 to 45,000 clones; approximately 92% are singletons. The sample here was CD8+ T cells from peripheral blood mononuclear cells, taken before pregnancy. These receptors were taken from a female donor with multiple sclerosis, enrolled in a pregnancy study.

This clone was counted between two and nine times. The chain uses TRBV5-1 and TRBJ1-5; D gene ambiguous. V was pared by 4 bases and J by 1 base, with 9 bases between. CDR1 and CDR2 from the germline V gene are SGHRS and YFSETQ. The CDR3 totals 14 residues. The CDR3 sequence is CASSPLGSNQPQHF. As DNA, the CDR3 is TGCGCCAGCAGCCCCCTCGGGAGCAATCAGCCCCAGCATTTT.

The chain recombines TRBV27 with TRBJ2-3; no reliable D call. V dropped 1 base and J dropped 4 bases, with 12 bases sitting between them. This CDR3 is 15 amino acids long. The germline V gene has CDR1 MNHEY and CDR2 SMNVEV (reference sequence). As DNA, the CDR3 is TGTGCCAGCAGTTTATGGCGCACAGTACCAGATACGCAGTATTTT. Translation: CASSLWRTVPDTQYF.

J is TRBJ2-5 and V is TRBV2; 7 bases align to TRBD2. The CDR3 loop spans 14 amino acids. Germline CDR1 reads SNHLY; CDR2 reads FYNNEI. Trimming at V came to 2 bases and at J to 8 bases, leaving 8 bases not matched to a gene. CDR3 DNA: TGTGCCAGCAGTGAATGGTTAGCGGGTCAAACCCAGTACTTC. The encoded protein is CASSEWLAGQTQYF.

The CDR3 loop is CASSLAGGITDTQYF. DNA of the CDR3: TGTGCCAGCAGCTTAGCAGGGGGAATCACAGATACGCAGTATTTT. This rearrangement joins TRBV5-4 to TRBJ2-3; 7 bases align to TRBD1. This CDR3 is built from 15 residues. Germline CDR1 reads SGHNT; CDR2 reads YYREEE (reference sequence). The trim removed 2 bases at V and 2 bases at J, leaving 5 bases unmatched.

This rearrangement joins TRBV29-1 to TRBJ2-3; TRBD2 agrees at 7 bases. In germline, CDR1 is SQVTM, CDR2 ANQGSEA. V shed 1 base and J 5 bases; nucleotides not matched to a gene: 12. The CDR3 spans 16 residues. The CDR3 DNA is TGCAGCGTTGAAGGGAGCGGGGCACCGAGGCAAGATACGCAGTATTTT. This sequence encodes CSVEGSGAPRQDTQYF.

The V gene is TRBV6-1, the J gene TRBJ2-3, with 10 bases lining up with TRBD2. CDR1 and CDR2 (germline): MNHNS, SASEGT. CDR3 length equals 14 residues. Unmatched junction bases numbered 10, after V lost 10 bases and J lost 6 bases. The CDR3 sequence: CATGEREGPDTQYF. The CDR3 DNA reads TGTGCCACGGGGGAGCGGGAGGGCCCCGATACGCAGTATTTT.